This TCR beta chain was observed in a study of shared clonotypes between healthy human individuals (dated by TCRdb to 2019 to 2021). Background on the whole study: A few men and a couple of women, aged 18 to 49 years, made up the cohort. Per donor, three plates each were used for CD4 naive and CD4 memory, two for CD8 naive, and one for CD8 memory. Blood TCR repertoires of a handful of healthy adults were deeply sequenced to estimate repertoire size and the extent of clonotype sharing between individuals. To increase sequencing depth and limit assay-specific biases, TCR repertoire library preparation and sequencing were carried out by different laboratories using diverse techniques. Each donor's leukapheresis produced roughly between roughly 0.85 and 10 billion PBMCs.

Using the deep immunoSEQ assay, TCR CDR3 regions were amplified from genomic DNA by multiplex PCR. Extracted genomic DNA from each cell subset was distributed evenly across all wells of several immunoSEQ 96-well plates, and each plate was treated as a replicate. For sorted subsets, each replicate PCR was loaded with 200 ng genomic DNA, equivalent to 25,000 to 30,000 T cell genomes. The purified libraries were quantified using a Qubit 3.0 fluorometer, sized with a Bioanalyzer 2100, and then quantified again using the KAPA Library Quantification kit. Every immunoSEQ 96-well plate was sequenced on a separate single-read 150-cycle Illumina NextSeq 550 flow cell. The paper's data handling went like this. The immunoSEQ output contained only junctional sequences without quality scores, so filtering could not match that applied to full-length reads. Sequences were annotated with PyIR, a Python wrapper for IgBLAST v1.9, and V/J genes and CDR3 were assigned using IMGT germline references. Reads with weak V/J assignments (E-value above 1e-6), missing CDR3, stop codons, out-of-frame junctions, or ambiguous translated residues were removed. V3J clonotypes were defined by identical inferred V gene, J gene, and CDR3 amino acid sequence. To compute the percentage overlap between repertoires, the number of shared unique clonotypes was divided by the size of the smaller repertoire. RTK rarefaction, the Chao1 estimator, and Recon v2.1 estimates of unobserved clonotypes were used to assess repertoire richness. Generation probabilities for all TCRbeta clonotypes obtained by the gDNA method from a handful of donors were computed using OLGA. Drawn from immuneACCESS, this table holds only the in-frame rearrangements with V and J called that TCRdb kept. Clones are partly lost; checked studies trace under half to an unresolved V gene and leave the rest unexplained. D and trimming come from the DNA, and the V and J calls and clone size come from that table. The table for this sample lists 1.6 million or so clones; approximately 98.5% of them were counted only once. Jointly, the top ten make up 0.36% of the sample.

The donors were healthy, HIV-negative adults with no recently reported acute infections or vaccinations. Every donor was a Caucasian adult residing in Nashville, Tennessee, USA. CD4+ T cells were enriched by magnetic negative selection; naive cells were then positively selected on CD45RA, and the negative fraction formed the memory subset. Blood was collected by leukapheresis, and PBMCs were isolated by Ficoll-Histopaque density gradient centrifugation and then cryopreserved in liquid nitrogen vapor phase. Analytical flow cytometry was used to check the purity and quantity of each magnetically sorted T cell population. Genomic DNA was isolated from each sorted fraction and quantified by UV absorbance on a Nanodrop 2000c. The CDR3, from cysteine to phenylalanine, totals 13 residues. Only the CDR3 part of the read is kept: 39 bases, read in frame from the first base. V loses 0 bases, J loses 3 bases, and the germline ends lie 7 bases apart. In the germline V gene, CDR1 corresponds to SGDLS and CDR2 to YYNGEE.

What the research found in general, with its limitations: Compared with non-shared clonotypes, clonotypes shared by all four sorted-subset donors had higher generation probabilities. When a handful of donors were compared, the shared fraction of clonotypes was about 5.5% for naive CD4, more than 3% for naive CD8, more than 2% for memory CD4, and less than 0.45% for memory CD8. Pairwise subsampling led to the expectation that sequencing depth would affect the degree of clonotype sharing among donors. The genetic and exposure-history diversity represented was limited by the small number of donors. Naive subsets generally had larger estimated clonotype richness than memory subsets did. Even with the large sequencing depth, rarefaction of the sorted-subset datasets indicated that sequencing was incomplete. Only blood was sampled, and tissue TCR repertoires likely differ from those in blood.

Turning to this clone: Its antigen is still unknown. Per-base quality was not reported, and no clone a single base away is much larger than it. The sample has other DNA sequences that encode this CDR3 too.

The chain is made from TRBV9 and TRBJ2-7; the D gene cannot be named for sure. Sequencing was done on a sample of naive CD4+ T cells sorted from blood. The cell subset or site label for this specimen denotes: CD45RA+ positively selected. The receptor was isolated from a man in his thirties or forties in good health. In nucleotides, the sequence is TGTGCCAGCAGCGTAGGGCCGGACTACGAGCAGTACTTC. This encodes CASSVGPDYEQYF.